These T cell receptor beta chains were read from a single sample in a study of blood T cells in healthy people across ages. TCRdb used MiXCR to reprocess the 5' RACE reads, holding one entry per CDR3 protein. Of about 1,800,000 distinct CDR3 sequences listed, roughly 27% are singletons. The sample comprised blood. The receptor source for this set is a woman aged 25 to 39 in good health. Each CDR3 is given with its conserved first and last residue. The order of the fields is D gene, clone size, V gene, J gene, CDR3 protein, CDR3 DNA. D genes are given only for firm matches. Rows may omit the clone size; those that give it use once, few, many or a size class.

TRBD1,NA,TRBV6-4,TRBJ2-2,CASSDSDRGELFF,TGTGCCAGCAGTGACTCGGACAGGGGGGAGCTGTTTTTT
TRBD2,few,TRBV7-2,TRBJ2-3,CASSSTSGREFLDTQYF,TGTGCCAGCAGCTCGACTAGCGGGAGGGAGTTCTTGGATACGCAGTATTTT
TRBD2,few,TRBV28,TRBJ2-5,CASRSGDAPRETQYF,TGTGCCAGCCGAAGCGGGGATGCCCCACGGGAGACCCAGTACTTC
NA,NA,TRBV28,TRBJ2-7,CATWGRDSSYEQYF,TGTGCCACCTGGGGGAGGGACAGCTCCTACGAGCAGTACTTC
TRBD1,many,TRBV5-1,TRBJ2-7,CASSLGDRGYEQYF,TGTGCCAGCAGTTTGGGGGACAGGGGCTACGAGCAGTACTTC
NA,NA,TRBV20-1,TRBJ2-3,CSAGTARVDTQYF,TGCAGTGCTGGCACCGCGAGAGTAGATACGCAGTATTTT
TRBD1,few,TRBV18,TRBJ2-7,CASSPFRDRPYEQYF,TGTGCCAGCTCACCATTCAGGGACAGGCCCTACGAGCAGTACTTC
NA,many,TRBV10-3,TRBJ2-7,CAISEFGTSHEQYF,TGTGCCATCAGTGAGTTCGGGACATCCCACGAGCAGTACTTC
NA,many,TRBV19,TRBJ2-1,CASSISTNNEQFF,TGTGCCAGTAGTATTTCTACAAACAATGAGCAGTTCTTC
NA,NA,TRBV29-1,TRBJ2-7,CSVEDRGYTPYEQYF,TGCAGCGTTGAAGATCGAGGTTATACTCCCTACGAGCAGTACTTC
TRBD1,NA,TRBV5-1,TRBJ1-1,CASTGQDRVDTEAFF,TGCGCCAGCACAGGACAGGACCGGGTGGACACTGAAGCTTTCTTT
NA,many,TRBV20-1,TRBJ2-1,CSARDGSNGAYNEQFF,TGCAGTGCTAGAGATGGGTCGAACGGGGCCTACAATGAGCAGTTCTTC
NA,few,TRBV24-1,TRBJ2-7,CATSKGRTDSYEQYF,TGTGCCACCAGCAAAGGACGGACCGACTCCTACGAGCAGTACTTC
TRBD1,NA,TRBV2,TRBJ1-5,CASNIDRGANQPQHF,TGTGCCAGCAATATCGACAGGGGTGCCAATCAGCCCCAGCATTTT
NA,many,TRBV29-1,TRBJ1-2,CSVLTGLPDGYTF,TGCAGCGTCCTAACGGGACTGCCCGATGGCTACACCTTC
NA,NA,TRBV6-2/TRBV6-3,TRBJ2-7,CTSSYVGYEQYF,TGTACCAGCAGTTACGTCGGCTACGAGCAGTACTTC
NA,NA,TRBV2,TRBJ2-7,CASSSPPGDEQYF,TGTGCCAGCAGCTCACCCCCGGGTGACGAGCAGTACTTC
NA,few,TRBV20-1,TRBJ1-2,CSARDEYRDGYTF,TGCAGTGCTAGAGATGAGTATCGCGATGGCTACACCTTC
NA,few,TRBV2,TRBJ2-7,CASSDTGLRSYNEQYF,TGTGCCAGCAGTGACACGGGGCTTCGCTCCTACAATGAGCAGTACTTC
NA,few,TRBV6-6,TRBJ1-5,CASTNPGDQPQHF,TGTGCCAGCACCAACCCGGGGGATCAACCCCAGCATTTT
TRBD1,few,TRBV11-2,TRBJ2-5,CASSFRDRETQYF,TGTGCCAGCAGCTTCCGGGACAGAGAGACCCAGTACTTC
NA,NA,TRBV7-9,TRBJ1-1,CASSLDVRASKTFF,TGTGCCAGCAGCTTAGATGTCAGGGCGAGTAAGACTTTCTTT
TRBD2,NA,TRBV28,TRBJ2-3,CASSDRISGDTDTQYF,TGTGCCAGCAGTGACAGGATTAGCGGGGACACAGATACGCAGTATTTT
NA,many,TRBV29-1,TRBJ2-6,CSVPSPSGANVLTF,TGCAGCGTTCCCAGCCCCTCTGGGGCCAACGTCCTGACTTTC
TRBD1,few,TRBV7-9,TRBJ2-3,CASSSGGTGRTDTQYF,TGTGCCAGCAGCTCCGGTGGGACAGGCCGCACAGATACGCAGTATTTT
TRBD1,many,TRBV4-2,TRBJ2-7,CASSQVGQGEFEQYF,TGTGCCAGCAGCCAAGTGGGACAGGGGGAGTTCGAGCAGTACTTC
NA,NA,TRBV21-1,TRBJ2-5,CASSKETGGKTQYF,TGTGCCAGCAGCAAAGAAACAGGGGGGAAGACCCAGTACTTC
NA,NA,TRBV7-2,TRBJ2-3,CASRTDFSTDTQYF,TGTGCCAGCAGGACAGACTTTAGCACAGATACGCAGTATTTT
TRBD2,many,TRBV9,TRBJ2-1,CASSTRGLAGLSNEQFF,TGTGCCAGCAGCACCCGAGGTTTAGCGGGACTCAGCAATGAGCAGTTCTTC
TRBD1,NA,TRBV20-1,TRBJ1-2,CSARIPDRWPGGYTF,TGCAGTGCTAGAATCCCGGACAGGTGGCCGGGTGGCTACACCTTC
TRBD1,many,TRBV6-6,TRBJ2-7,CASRSTGTGSDEQYF,TGTGCCAGCAGATCAACCGGGACAGGGTCTGACGAGCAGTACTTC
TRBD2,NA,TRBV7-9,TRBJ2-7,CTSSLDLRLAGVEQYF,TGTACCAGCAGCTTAGACCTGCGGCTAGCGGGAGTCGAGCAGTACTTC
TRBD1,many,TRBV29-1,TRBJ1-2,CSVVTGDNYGYTF,TGCAGCGTTGTAACAGGGGATAACTATGGCTACACCTTC
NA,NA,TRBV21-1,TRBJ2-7,CASSKATGPPYEQYF,TGTGCCAGCAGCAAAGCAACGGGGCCTCCCTACGAGCAGTACTTC
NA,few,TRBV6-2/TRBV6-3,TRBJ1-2,CASSYVPGGYDYGYTF,TGTGCCAGCAGTTACGTGCCGGGGGGATACGACTATGGCTACACCTTC
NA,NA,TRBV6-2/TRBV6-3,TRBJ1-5,CASSYSYKESSSNQPQHF,TGTGCCAGCAGTTACTCGTATAAGGAGTCCTCGAGCAATCAGCCCCAGCATTTT
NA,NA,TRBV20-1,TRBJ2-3,CSASDVSSTDTQYF,TGCAGTGCTAGTGACGTCTCTAGCACAGATACGCAGTATTTT
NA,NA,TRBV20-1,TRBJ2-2,CSARTGTVNTGELFF,TGCAGTGCTAGAACTGGGACGGTGAACACCGGGGAGCTGTTTTTT
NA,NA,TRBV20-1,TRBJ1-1,CSARPGPNTEAFF,TGCAGTGCTAGGCCGGGGCCGAACACTGAAGCTTTCTTT
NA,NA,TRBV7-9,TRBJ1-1,CASSLIAAYTEAFF,TGTGCCAGCAGCCTAATCGCGGCATACACTGAAGCTTTCTTT
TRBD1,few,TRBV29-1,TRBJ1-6,CSVEDAWAGGNSPLHF,TGCAGCGTTGAAGATGCCTGGGCAGGGGGTAATTCACCCCTCCACTTT